The clone carrying this T cell receptor beta chain was seen a handful of times. Its antigen remains unidentified. The J segment lost 3 bases and the V segment lost 2 bases, leaving 5 bases of the junction unmatched. Germline V lookup: CDR1 ENHRY, CDR2 SYGVKD. This CDR3 is built from 15 residues. TCRdb re-derived calls from the reads in MiXCR, one entry per CDR3 protein. The data show some 170,000 distinct CDR3 sequences, 17% seen once. This entry is derived from a study of T cell repertoires in cytomegalovirus infection. Turning to the study itself: It was the public TCR beta signatures that indicated both CMV infection and matching HLA type.

Whole-study results and caveats: Cumulative frequency of public TCR beta families picked out carriers of CMV plus the relevant HLA. HLA-C-restricted CMV clonotypes gave the most frequent clonotype in two of eight donors.

This sequence originates from a human donor in good health (CMV status not recorded). Some clones in this sample may be carry-over from other donors' samples. The rearrangement links TRBV10-3 to TRBJ2-7, with 9 bases identical to TRBD1. Input material: CD8+ T cells from PBMCs. CDR3: CAISEAGTGSYEQYF. For the CDR3, the DNA is TGTGCCATCAGTGAGGCAGGGACAGGGAGCTACGAGCAGTACTTC.